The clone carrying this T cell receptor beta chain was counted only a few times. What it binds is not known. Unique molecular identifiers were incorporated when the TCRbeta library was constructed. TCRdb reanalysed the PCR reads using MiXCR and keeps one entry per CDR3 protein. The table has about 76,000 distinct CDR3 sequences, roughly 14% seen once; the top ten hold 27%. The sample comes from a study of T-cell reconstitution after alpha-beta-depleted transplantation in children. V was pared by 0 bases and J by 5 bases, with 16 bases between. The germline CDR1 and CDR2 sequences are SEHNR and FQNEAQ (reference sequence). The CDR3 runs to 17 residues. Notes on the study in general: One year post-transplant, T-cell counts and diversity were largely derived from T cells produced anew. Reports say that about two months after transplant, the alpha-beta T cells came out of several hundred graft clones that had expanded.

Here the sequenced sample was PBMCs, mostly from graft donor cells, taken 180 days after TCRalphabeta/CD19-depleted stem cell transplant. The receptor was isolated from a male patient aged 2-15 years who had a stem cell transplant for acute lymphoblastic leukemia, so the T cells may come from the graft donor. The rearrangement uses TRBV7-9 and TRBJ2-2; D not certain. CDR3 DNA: TGTGCCAGCAGCTTAGCCCCGCCCCTTCAGGAGACCGGGGAGCTGTTTTTT. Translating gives CASSLAPPLQETGELFF.